This T cell receptor beta chain was captured by sequencing in a study of shared clonotypes between healthy human individuals. Study-wide context: CD8 memory received one plate per donor, CD8 naive two, CD4 memory three and CD4 naive three.

Germline CDR1 is SGHRS and CDR2 is YFSETQ. V lost 4 bases to trimming and J lost 1 base, with 11 bases between them. CDR3 length equals 14 residues. Generated by immunoSEQ multiplex PCR, the TCRdb table keeps only in-frame clones and is missing some. This repertoire shows about 2.3 million clones, about nine tenths found once; its top ten account for around 0.35%. Sequencing was performed on naive CD4+ T cells from PBMCs. Subset reported: CD45RA+ positively selected. The TCR sequence derives from a man younger than 30 in good health. Some clones in this sample may be carry-over from other donors' samples. The chain recombines TRBV5-1 with TRBJ2-5; D unclear. The CDR3 DNA sequence: TGCGCCAGCAGCGATGGACGGCTCCAAGAGACCCAGTACTTC. It encodes CASSDGRLQETQYF. Complete variable domain (other parts from reference TRBV5-1 and TRBJ2-5): KAGVTQTPRYLIKTRGQQVTLSCSPISGHRSVSWYQQTPGQGLQFLFEYFSETQRNKGNFPGRFSGRQFSNSRSEMNVSTLELGDSALYLCASSDGRLQETQYFGPGTRLLVL.